This TCR beta chain was recorded in a study of shared clonotypes between healthy human individuals. CDR1 and CDR2 from the germline V gene are SGHTA and FQGNSA. The length of the CDR3 is 16 residues. Deletions cut 2 bases from V and 3 bases from J, with 17 bases between. Sequencing used immunoSEQ multiplex PCR; TCRdb keeps in-frame clones, though not all of them. This sample yields around 1.1 million clones, of which roughly 80% are seen a single time; more than 0.85% belongs to the top ten. What was sequenced was memory CD4+ T cells from PBMCs. The subset here: CD45RA-negative fraction. The clonotype was recovered from a young man in good health. Some clones in this sample may be carry-over from other donors' samples. The chain employs TRBV7-2 and TRBJ2-7; D may be TRBD1 or TRBD2 (5 bases each). The CDR3 region is CASSLIATGTDYEQYF. The CDR3 nucleotides read TGTGCCAGCAGCTTAATCGCGACCGGGACCGACTACGAGCAGTACTTC.